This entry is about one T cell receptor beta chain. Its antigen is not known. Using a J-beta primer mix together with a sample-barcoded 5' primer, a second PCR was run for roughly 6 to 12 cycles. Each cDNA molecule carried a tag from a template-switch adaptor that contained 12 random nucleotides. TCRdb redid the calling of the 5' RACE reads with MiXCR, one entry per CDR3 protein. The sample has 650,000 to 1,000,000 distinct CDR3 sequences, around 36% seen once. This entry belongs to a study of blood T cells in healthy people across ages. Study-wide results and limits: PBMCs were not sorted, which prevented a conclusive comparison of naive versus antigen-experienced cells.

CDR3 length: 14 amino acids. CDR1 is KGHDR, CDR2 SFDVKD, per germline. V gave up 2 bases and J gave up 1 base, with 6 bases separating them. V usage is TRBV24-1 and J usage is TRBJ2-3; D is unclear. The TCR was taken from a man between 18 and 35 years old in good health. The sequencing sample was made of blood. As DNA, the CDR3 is TGTGCCACCAGTGATTGGCAGGGCACAGATACGCAGTATTTT. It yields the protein CATSDWQGTDTQYF.